Listed below are T cell receptor beta chains from one sample, sequenced in a study of blood T cell repertoires in COVID-19. Assay used: immunoSEQ multiplex PCR; TCRdb lists only in-frame clones, some missing. The data contain a few hundred thousand clones, roughly 90% of them seen just once; the ten biggest clones take up just under 2%. The sample consisted of peripheral blood. The receptors here all came from a man in his thirties or forties with active or convalescent COVID-19. CDR3s include the opening cysteine and the closing phenylalanine or tryptophan. The order of the fields is D gene, clone size, V gene, J gene, CDR3 length, CDR3 protein, CDR3 DNA. The D gene is left open where the match is weak. Part of the rows lack a size; the others show once, few, many or a class for expanded clones.

.,.,TRBV19,TRBJ1-6,14,CASSIQGGNSPLHF,TGTGCCAGTAGTATACAGGGCGGCAATTCACCCCTCCACTTT
.,.,TRBV3-1/TRBV3-2,TRBJ1-6,14,CASSQDQLGSPLHF,TGTGCCAGCAGCCAAGATCAGCTAGGTTCACCCCTCCACTTT
TRBD2,.,TRBV5-4,TRBJ2-2,16,CASSSYGTSGTGELFF,TGTGCCAGCAGCTCCTATGGGACTAGCGGGACCGGGGAGCTGTTTTTT
TRBD2,.,TRBV7-2,TRBJ2-2,18,CASSLALPSGGRGGELFF,TGTGCCAGCAGCTTAGCTCTTCCTAGCGGGGGAAGGGGCGGGGAGCTGTTTTTT
.,.,TRBV6-1,TRBJ1-6,16,CASSESSGARNSPLHF,TGTGCCAGCAGTGAATCCTCTGGGGCGCGGAATTCACCCCTCCACTTT
TRBD2,.,TRBV19,TRBJ2-5,17,CASSMGGVSGNRETQYF,TGTGCCAGTAGTATGGGGGGGGTTAGCGGGAACCGGGAGACCCAGTACTTC
.,.,TRBV4-2,TRBJ1-1,15,CASSLNIPGRDEAFF,TGTGCCAGCAGCCTTAATATCCCCGGGAGAGACGAAGCTTTCTTT
TRBD1,.,TRBV27,TRBJ1-2,13,CASRQGSNYGYTF,TGTGCCAGCAGACAGGGGTCTAACTATGGCTACACCTTC
TRBD1,few,TRBV30,TRBJ1-2,13,CASGQGITYGYTF,TGTGCCTCAGGACAGGGGATTACCTATGGCTACACCTTC
.,.,TRBV12-5,TRBJ1-5,14,CASGRGGWDQPQHF,TGTGCTAGTGGCCGGGGGGGATGGGATCAGCCCCAGCATTTT
.,.,TRBV9,TRBJ1-1,15,CASSDGQGFGTEAFF,TGTGCCAGCAGCGACGGCCAGGGGTTTGGCACTGAAGCTTTCTTT
TRBD1,.,TRBV4-2,TRBJ2-1,15,CASSQPGTGDNEQFF,TGTGCCAGCAGCCAACCCGGGACAGGAGACAATGAGCAGTTCTTC
TRBD2,.,TRBV4-2,TRBJ2-3,16,CASSLGLADYTDTQYF,TGTGCCAGCAGCCTCGGACTAGCGGATTACACAGATACGCAGTATTTT
TRBD1,.,TRBV10-3,TRBJ1-1,15,CAISGTGTGTSEAFF,TGTGCCATCAGTGGAACCGGGACAGGGACTTCTGAAGCTTTCTTT
.,.,TRBV4-1,TRBJ1-3,18,CASSQGQAERSSGNTIYF,TGCGCCAGCAGCCAAGGGCAGGCCGAGCGGAGCTCTGGAAACACCATATATTTT
TRBD1,.,TRBV3-1/TRBV3-2,TRBJ1-4,17,CASSQDRGLRTNEKLFF,TGTGCCAGCAGCCAAGACAGGGGGCTACGGACTAATGAAAAACTGTTTTTT
.,.,TRBV11-2,TRBJ2-2,13,CASSSTSTGELFF,TGTGCCAGCAGCTCAACTAGCACCGGGGAGCTGTTTTTT
TRBD1,.,TRBV19,TRBJ2-7,15,CASSTSPGQGYEQYF,TGTGCCAGTAGTACCTCACCGGGACAGGGCTACGAGCAGTACTTC
TRBD1,.,TRBV11-2,TRBJ1-3,19,CASRSVRAIGDSSGNTIYF,TGTGCCAGCCGCTCTGTCCGGGCAATAGGGGACAGCTCTGGAAACACCATATATTTT
.,.,TRBV6-5,TRBJ2-2,15,CASPGEGGPTGELFF,TGTGCCAGCCCGGGTGAGGGGGGGCCCACCGGGGAGCTGTTTTTT
.,.,TRBV4-1,TRBJ2-7,14,CASSPTGSSYEQYF,TGCGCCAGCAGCCCAACGGGGAGCTCCTACGAGCAGTACTTC
.,.,TRBV2,TRBJ1-2,15,CASSEAGLTGYGYTF,TGTGCCAGCAGTGAGGCCGGCCTTACGGGCTATGGCTACACCTTC
.,.,TRBV5-4,TRBJ2-3,16,CASSPDYASSTDTQYF,TGTGCCAGCAGCCCAGACTACGCCTCTAGCACAGATACGCAGTATTTT
.,.,TRBV6-5,TRBJ2-7,15,CASSYAGLLAYEQYF,TGTGCCAGCAGTTACGCAGGGCTTCTGGCCTACGAGCAGTACTTC
TRBD2,.,TRBV5-6,TRBJ2-3,16,CASSSPGLAGGDTQYF,TGTGCCAGCAGCTCCCCGGGACTAGCGGGGGGGGATACGCAGTATTTT
TRBD1,.,TRBV6-5,TRBJ1-6,15,CASSYLDRLNSPLHF,TGTGCCAGCAGTTACTTGGACAGGCTTAATTCACCCCTCCACTTT
.,once,TRBV13,TRBJ2-5,17,CASSLFSERLVQETQYF,TGTGCCAGCAGCTTATTCTCCGAACGACTCGTCCAAGAGACCCAGTACTTC
TRBD1,.,TRBV5-1,TRBJ1-2,18,CASSLVFMSGQGVGGYTF,TGCGCCAGCAGCTTGGTTTTTATGTCGGGACAGGGTGTTGGGGGCTACACCTTC
TRBD2,.,TRBV7-9,TRBJ2-1,14,CASSLIAGGPEQFF,TGTGCCAGCAGCTTAATAGCGGGGGGGCCTGAGCAGTTCTTC
.,.,TRBV5-6,TRBJ2-7,15,CASSLGGRSSSEQYF,TGTGCCAGCAGCTTGGGTGGCAGATCCTCTTCCGAGCAGTACTTC
TRBD1,.,TRBV18,TRBJ1-2,16,CASSPRTGGNYYGYTF,TGTGCCAGCTCACCAAGGACAGGGGGAAATTACTATGGCTACACCTTC
.,.,TRBV11-2,TRBJ1-2,12,CASSNWFSFNAF,TGTGCCAGCAGTAACTGGTTTTCCTTTAACGCCTTC
TRBD1,.,TRBV7-2,TRBJ1-1,14,CASSLRTGSTEAFF,TGTGCCAGCAGCCTGAGGACAGGTAGCACTGAAGCTTTCTTT
.,once,TRBV27,TRBJ1-1,14,CASSLHRASTEAFF,TGTGCCAGCAGTCTCCACAGGGCTAGCACTGAAGCTTTCTTT
.,.,TRBV2,TRBJ2-7,11,CASSLSYEQYF,TGTGCCAGCAGTCTATCTTACGAGCAGTACTTC
.,.,TRBV5-4,TRBJ1-6,16,CASSSGSDRNNSPLHF,TGTGCCAGCAGTTCCGGCTCTGACAGGAATAATTCACCCCTCCACTTT
TRBD2,.,TRBV5-6,TRBJ2-7,15,CASRTAGGPSYEQYF,TGTGCCAGCAGAACAGCGGGGGGCCCCTCCTACGAGCAGTACTTC
.,.,TRBV2,TRBJ2-7,14,CASMWTESSYEQYF,TGTGCCAGCATGTGGACAGAGAGCTCCTACGAGCAGTACTTC
.,.,TRBV13,TRBJ1-5,18,CASSRGRVRGVLNQPQHF,TGTGCCAGCAGTAGGGGGAGGGTCAGGGGAGTCCTGAATCAGCCCCAGCATTTT
.,.,TRBV30,TRBJ1-5,13,CAWSGQSNQPQHF,TGTGCCTGGAGTGGACAGTCTAATCAGCCCCAGCATTTT
TRBD1,.,TRBV7-9,TRBJ1-6,15,CASSPSGQRNSPLHF,TGTGCCAGCAGCCCGTCGGGACAGCGCAATTCACCCCTCCACTTT
.,.,TRBV5-1,TRBJ1-1,16,CASSRGGGLLYSEAFF,TGCGCCAGCAGCAGGGGAGGAGGACTGCTTTACTCTGAAGCTTTCTTT
.,.,TRBV7-8,TRBJ2-5,16,CASSLVGRGLRKTQYF,TGTGCCAGCAGCTTAGTGGGCAGGGGTCTTAGAAAGACCCAGTACTTC
TRBD2,.,TRBV18,TRBJ2-1,14,CASSPGGAYNEQFF,TGTGCCAGCTCCCCCGGGGGGGCCTACAATGAGCAGTTCTTC
TRBD2,.,TRBV3-1/TRBV3-2,TRBJ2-3,15,CASRIGLAGTDTQYF,TGTGCCAGCAGGATCGGACTAGCGGGCACAGATACGCAGTATTTT
TRBD2,.,TRBV2,TRBJ2-5,14,CASKRTTSEETQYF,TGTGCCAGCAAAAGGACGACTAGCGAGGAGACCCAGTACTTC